One sample yielded the 21 T cell receptor beta chains listed below, sequenced in a study of shared clonotypes between healthy human individuals. The repertoire was sequenced with immunoSEQ multiplex PCR; TCRdb's copy has only in-frame clones and lacks some. The sample has 2 million to 2.5 million clones; about 92% are singletons. Sequenced: naive CD4+ T cells from PBMCs. As for subset: CD45RA+ positively selected. The source is a man aged 18 to 30 in good health. Some clones in this sample may be carry-over from other donors' samples.

CDR3 bases: TGCAGCGTTGTCGGTCCAACTAATGAAAAACTGTTTTTT. Protein product: CSVVGPTNEKLFF. J is TRBJ1-4 and V is TRBV29-1; D ambiguous. The CDR3 covers 13 residues. Germline lookup yields CDR1 SQVTM and CDR2 ANQGSEA. V was cut by 4 bases and J by 0 bases, with 6 bases left in between.

The chain has TRBV6-1 and TRBJ2-1; a possible D gene is TRBD2 (5 bases). Germline CDR1 reads MNHNS; CDR2 reads SASEGT. Trimming removed 3 bases from V and 9 bases from J, with 18 bases in between. The CDR3 runs to 15 residues. CDR3 sequence (DNA): TGTGCCAGCAGTGACGGAGCGGCTAGTCCCCTTGAGCAGTTCTTC. Translating gives CASSDGAASPLEQFF.

In DNA form, the CDR3 reads TGTGCCAGCAGCGTAGAGTGGGGTGAGCAGTTCTTC. This codes for CASSVEWGEQFF. This chain uses TRBV9 with TRBJ2-1; D unclear. The CDR3 has 12 amino acids. With 0 bases removed from V and 9 bases from J, the gap between germline ends came to 7 bases. Germline loops: CDR1 SGDLS, CDR2 YYNGEE.

In this sample, this clone turned up a few times. V gene TRBV19 combines with J gene TRBJ2-2; D not resolved. V gave up 6 bases and J gave up 8 bases, with 10 bases separating them. The germline V gene has CDR1 LNHDA and CDR2 SQIVND (reference sequence). There are 12 residues in the CDR3. The CDR3 sequence is CASSDHKGELFF. The CDR3 DNA is TGTGCCAGTAGCGACCATAAGGGGGAGCTGTTTTTT.

The V call is TRBV5-1, the J call TRBJ2-3; no clear D. From germline, CDR1 is SGHRS and CDR2 YFSETQ. The CDR3 spans 13 residues. V shed 4 bases and J shed 4 bases, with 10 bases lying between them. The CDR3 loop is CASSRIRSDTQYF. The CDR3 DNA sequence: TGCGCCAGCAGCAGGATAAGGTCAGATACGCAGTATTTT.

On this clone itself: Other DNA sequences from this sample encode an identical CDR3 as well. The chain recombines TRBV5-1 with TRBJ2-3; TRBD1 aligns across 8 bases. Germline-derived CDR1 and CDR2 are SGHRS and YFSETQ. This CDR3 is 15 amino acids long. The trim removed 1 base at V and 0 bases at J, leaving 1 base unmatched. The CDR3 bases are TGCGCCAGCAGCTTGCAGGGGGCCAGCACAGATACGCAGTATTTT. Encoded protein: CASSLQGASTDTQYF.

The chain recombines TRBV14 with TRBJ2-3; no clear D gene. The length of the CDR3 is 14 residues. V lost 2 bases and J 0 bases, leaving 6 bases between the germline ends. Germline V gene sequence: CDR1 SGHDN, CDR2 FVKESK. The CDR3: CASSQHLSTDTQYF. CDR3 DNA sequence: TGTGCCAGCAGCCAACACCTAAGCACAGATACGCAGTATTTT.

The rearrangement uses TRBV7-9 and TRBJ1-5, with a weak D call TRBD1 (6 bases). The CDR3 is 14 amino acids. Trimming stripped 9 bases from V and 5 bases from J, with 17 bases between. The germline V gene encodes CDR1 SEHNR and CDR2 FQNEAQ (reference sequence). The CDR3 loop is CASTGASSDQPQHF. The CDR3 DNA follows: TGTGCCAGTACGGGGGCATCCTCGGATCAGCCCCAGCATTTT.

This clone was recorded a few times. The J gene is TRBJ1-1, the V gene TRBV29-1, with D tentatively TRBD1 (5 bases). The CDR3 sequence is 13 residues long. Looked up from germline, CDR1 is SQVTM and CDR2 is ANQGSEA. Trimming shortened V by 4 bases and J by 5 bases, and 14 bases separated the two germline ends. The CDR3 DNA reads as TGCAGCGTTGTAGTCCAGGGTACGACTGAAGCTTTCTTT. Translating it yields CSVVVQGTTEAFF. The whole variable domain, filled in from reference TRBV29-1 and TRBJ1-1, reads SAVISQKPSRDICQRGTSLTIQCQVDSQVTMMFWYRQQPGQSLTLIATANQGSEATYESGFVIDKFPISRPNLTFSTLTVSNMSPEDSSIYLCSVVVQGTTEAFFGQGTRLTVV.

This chain connects TRBV6-5 to TRBJ2-3; possibly TRBD2 for D (5 bases). CDR3 size: 14 residues. CDR1 and CDR2 from the germline V gene are MNHEY and SVGAGI. The V and J ends lost 2 bases and 6 bases respectively, with 12 bases between them. CDR3 bases: TGTGCCAGCAGTTACCGGGCTAGCAGCGATACGCAGTATTTT. It yields the protein CASSYRASSDTQYF.

The J gene is TRBJ2-2, the V gene TRBV28, with a possible D match to TRBD1 (6 bases). This CDR3 is 16 amino acids long. V lost 6 bases to trimming and J lost 5 bases, with 19 bases between them. CDR1 and CDR2 (germline): MDHEN, SYDVKM. CDR3 region: CASRWQAGVGTGELFF. CDR3 coding DNA: TGTGCCAGCAGATGGCAGGCAGGGGTTGGGACCGGGGAGCTGTTTTTT.

The chain uses TRBV9 and TRBJ1-2; the D gene is possibly TRBD1 (6 bases). The CDR3 consists of 13 residues. The V gene's germline CDR1 is SGDLS and CDR2 YYNGEE. V was shortened by 3 bases and J by 8 bases, with 14 bases between the two germline ends. The CDR3 DNA reads TGTGCCAGCAGCGCTGTACAGGGCCCCGGCTACACCTTC. Translating it yields CASSAVQGPGYTF.

The chain uses TRBV2 and TRBJ2-5, with D tentatively TRBD1 or TRBD2 (5 bases each). Germline loops: CDR1 SNHLY, CDR2 FYNNEI. With 7 bases removed from V and 6 bases from J, the gap between germline ends came to 12 bases. The CDR3 is 12 amino acids. The CDR3 loop reads CASNAGSQTQYF. CDR3 nucleotides: TGTGCCAGCAACGCAGGGAGCCAGACCCAGTACTTC.

The chain combines TRBV6-1 with TRBJ1-2, with D perhaps matching TRBD1 (5 bases). V was pared by 3 bases and J by 9 bases, with 23 bases between. This CDR3 is built from 16 residues. Germline V gene data show CDR1 as MNHNS and CDR2 as SASEGT. CDR3 sequence: CASSDESASRVGSYTF. Here the CDR3 DNA reads TGTGCCAGCAGTGATGAAAGTGCGAGCAGGGTTGGGAGCTACACCTTC.

V and J are TRBV5-3 and TRBJ2-1, with 13 bases matching TRBD2. TRBV5-3 is labeled an ORF, and its function is uncertain. The CDR3 has 17 residues. J gave up 7 bases and V 1 base, and 8 bases lay outside the gene matches. The CDR3 region has the DNA TGTGCCAGAAGCTTGACCCTACTAGCGGGAGGGTTGAATGAGCAGTTCTTC. Protein: CARSLTLLAGGLNEQFF.

The chain couples TRBV27 to TRBJ1-2, with a possible D match to TRBD1 (5 bases). Looked up from germline, CDR1 is MNHEY and CDR2 is SMNVEV (reference sequence). V lost 10 bases and J 4 bases, leaving 22 bases between the germline ends. The CDR3 spans 15 residues. The CDR3 DNA reads TGTGCCACCGGGAGAGGGGTCCGGGTGGGCTATGGCTACACCTTC. This encodes CATGRGVRVGYGYTF.

V and J are TRBV30 and TRBJ1-5; D is unclear. Germline CDR1 reads GTSNPN; CDR2 reads SVGIG (reference sequence). This CDR3 has 13 amino acids. Trimming took off 2 bases at V and 3 bases at J, with 8 bases between the two ends. The CDR3 coding sequence is TGTGCCTGGAGTACTCTCACCAATCAGCCCCAGCATTTT. It is translated as CAWSTLTNQPQHF. Full variable domain (remainder filled in from reference TRBV30 and TRBJ1-5): SQTIHQWPATLVQPVGSPLSLECTVEGTSNPNLYWYRQAAGRGLQLLFYSVGIGQISSEVPQNLSASRPQDRQFILSSKKLLLSDSGFYLCAWSTLTNQPQHFGDGTRLSIL.

The chain couples TRBV19 to TRBJ1-5, with D unclear. The CDR3 runs 15 residues. The V end was cut by 4 bases, the J end by 7 bases, with 17 bases between. CDR1 is LNHDA and CDR2 is SQIVND in the germline V gene (reference sequence). The CDR3 nucleotides are TGTGCCAGTAGTACCGAGACGGCCGAGAGGCAGCCCCAGCATTTT. Amino acid sequence: CASSTETAERQPQHF.

This rearrangement joins TRBV10-3 to TRBJ2-7; a weak D match, TRBD1 (6 bases). The germline CDR1 and CDR2 sequences are ENHRY and SYGVKD. Trimming left V 4 bases short and J 3 bases short, with 13 bases between. The CDR3 sequence is 14 residues long. The CDR3 DNA sequence: TGTGCCATCAGTGGGTCCCTGGACAGCTACGAGCAGTACTTC. Protein: CAISGSLDSYEQYF.

The chain uses TRBV27 and TRBJ1-1; possible D gene TRBD1, 5 bases. Germline loops: CDR1 MNHEY, CDR2 SMNVEV (reference sequence). This CDR3 is 14 amino acids long. V dropped 7 bases and J dropped 5 bases, with 17 bases sitting between them. The CDR3 sequence is CASTSGGAGTEAFF. CDR3 nucleotide sequence: TGTGCCAGCACCAGTGGAGGGGCGGGAACTGAAGCTTTCTTT.

The V and J genes are TRBV7-3 and TRBJ1-1; unclear D gene. Trimming took 1 base from V and 4 from J, leaving 19 bases between them. The germline gives CDR1 SGHTA, CDR2 FQGTGA. This CDR3 region has 17 residues. The CDR3 reads CASSLMGSRTGTTEAFF. For the CDR3, the DNA is TGTGCCAGCAGCTTAATGGGATCCAGGACCGGTACCACTGAAGCTTTCTTT.